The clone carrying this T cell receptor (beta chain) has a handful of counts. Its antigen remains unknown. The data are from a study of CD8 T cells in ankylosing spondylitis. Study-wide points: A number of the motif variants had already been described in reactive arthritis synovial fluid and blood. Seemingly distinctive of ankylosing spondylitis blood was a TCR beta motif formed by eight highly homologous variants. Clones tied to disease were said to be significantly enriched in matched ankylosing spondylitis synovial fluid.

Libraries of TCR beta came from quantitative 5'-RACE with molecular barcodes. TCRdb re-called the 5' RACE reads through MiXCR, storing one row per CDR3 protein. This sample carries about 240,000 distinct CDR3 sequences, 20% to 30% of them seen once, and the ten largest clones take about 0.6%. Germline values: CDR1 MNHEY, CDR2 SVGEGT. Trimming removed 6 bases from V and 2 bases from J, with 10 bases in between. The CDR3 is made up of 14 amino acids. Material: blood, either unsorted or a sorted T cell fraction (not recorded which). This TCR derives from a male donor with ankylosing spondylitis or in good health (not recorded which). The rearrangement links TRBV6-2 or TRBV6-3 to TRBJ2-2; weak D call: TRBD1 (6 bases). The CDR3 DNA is TGTGCCAGCAGCAGGGGCCGCAACACCGGGGAGCTGTTTTTT. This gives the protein CASSRGRNTGELFF.